The rows below give T cell receptor beta chains drawn from one sample of a study of T cell changes during pregnancy in multiple sclerosis. Assay used: immunoSEQ multiplex PCR; TCRdb lists only in-frame clones, some missing. In the table there are about 68,000 clones, 90% of which are singletons. The specimen was peripheral blood, collected in the third trimester of pregnancy. These receptors came from a female donor with multiple sclerosis, enrolled in a pregnancy study. Both conserved end residues are part of each CDR3. A D gene is named only where the DNA matches it firmly. Clone size is shown for a subset of rows, as once, few, many or a class of expanded clone.

CDR3 DNA: TGTGCCAGCAGCGTGGACTCCATGACCCCCTACTACAATGAGCAGTTCTTC
CDR3 protein: CASSVDSMTPYYNEQFF
clone size: once
D gene: NA
V gene: TRBV9
J gene: TRBJ2-1

CDR3 DNA: TGTGCCAGCAGCCTTGACAGTTTTGGCTACACCTTC
CDR3 protein: CASSLDSFGYTF
clone size: few
D gene: NA
V gene: TRBV5-4
J gene: TRBJ1-2

CDR3 DNA: TGTGCCAGCAGCTTAACCGGTGCCGGCTACACCTTC
CDR3 protein: CASSLTGAGYTF
clone size: NA
D gene: NA
V gene: TRBV7-9
J gene: TRBJ1-2

CDR3 DNA: TGTGCCTCGGGGGACACTGAAGCTTTCTTT
CDR3 protein: CASGDTEAFF
clone size: NA
D gene: NA
V gene: TRBV15
J gene: TRBJ1-1

CDR3 DNA: TGTGCCAGCAGTTTTTTCAGCGGGGGGCCAGATACGCAGTATTTT
CDR3 protein: CASSFFSGGPDTQYF
clone size: NA
D gene: TRBD2
V gene: TRBV27
J gene: TRBJ2-3

CDR3 DNA: TGTGCCAGCAGCTTGGTCGCAGGGCACATTCAGTACTTC
CDR3 protein: CASSLVAGHIQYF
clone size: NA
D gene: NA
V gene: TRBV5-6
J gene: TRBJ2-4

CDR3 DNA: TGTGCCTGGAGTGTACGGGTACCCCGCTCCTACGAGCAGTACTTC
CDR3 protein: CAWSVRVPRSYEQYF
clone size: NA
D gene: NA
V gene: TRBV30
J gene: TRBJ2-7

CDR3 DNA: TGTGCCAGTAGTACCAGGGTGGACAAAAACATTCAGTACTTC
CDR3 protein: CASSTRVDKNIQYF
clone size: NA
D gene: NA
V gene: TRBV19
J gene: TRBJ2-4

CDR3 DNA: TGTGCCAGCAGCCGGGCACCAGGGGGTTCGGGTAGGACTGAAGCTTTCTTT
CDR3 protein: CASSRAPGGSGRTEAFF
clone size: NA
D gene: TRBD1
V gene: TRBV7-9
J gene: TRBJ1-1

CDR3 DNA: TGTGCCAGCAGTCAGGGGGGATCGCTATATGGCTACACCTTC
CDR3 protein: CASSQGGSLYGYTF
clone size: NA
D gene: TRBD1
V gene: TRBV6-6
J gene: TRBJ1-2

CDR3 DNA: TGTGCCAGCAGTCCGGGGACTAGCGGGAACAATGAGCAGTTCTTC
CDR3 protein: CASSPGTSGNNEQFF
clone size: NA
D gene: TRBD2
V gene: TRBV27
J gene: TRBJ2-1

CDR3 DNA: TGTGCCAGCAGTTACTCGAGAGGAAGCTCTGGAAACACCATATATTTT
CDR3 protein: CASSYSRGSSGNTIYF
clone size: NA
D gene: NA
V gene: TRBV6-5
J gene: TRBJ1-3

CDR3 DNA: TGCAGCGCTACAGTCCAAGAGACCCAGTACTTC
CDR3 protein: CSATVQETQYF
clone size: NA
D gene: NA
V gene: TRBV29-1
J gene: TRBJ2-5

CDR3 DNA: TGTGCCAGCAGACCGGGGGGTTCTAGCACAGATACGCAGTATTTT
CDR3 protein: CASRPGGSSTDTQYF
clone size: NA
D gene: TRBD2
V gene: TRBV6-5
J gene: TRBJ2-3

CDR3 DNA: TGTGCCAGCCAAAACAGCGGGGCGAACACTGAAGCTTTCTTT
CDR3 protein: CASQNSGANTEAFF
clone size: NA
D gene: NA
V gene: TRBV2
J gene: TRBJ1-1

CDR3 DNA: TGTGCCAGCAGCACAGCCGGGACAGACTACAATGAGCAGTTCTTC
CDR3 protein: CASSTAGTDYNEQFF
clone size: NA
D gene: TRBD1
V gene: TRBV9
J gene: TRBJ2-1

CDR3 DNA: TGCGCCAGCAGCTTTACAGGGATCTCCTACGAGCAGTACTTC
CDR3 protein: CASSFTGISYEQYF
clone size: once
D gene: NA
V gene: TRBV5-1
J gene: TRBJ2-7

CDR3 DNA: TGTGCCATCCGGATCGTTAGACAGGGAATGAACTATGGCTACACCTTC
CDR3 protein: CAIRIVRQGMNYGYTF
clone size: NA
D gene: TRBD1
V gene: TRBV10-3
J gene: TRBJ1-2

CDR3 DNA: TGTGCCAGCAGTTCCGGACGGACAGGGGTCGAGCAGTACTTC
CDR3 protein: CASSSGRTGVEQYF
clone size: few
D gene: TRBD1
V gene: TRBV6-5
J gene: TRBJ2-7

CDR3 DNA: TGTGCCAGCAGTTCCCCAGGAGGAAACACCATATATTTT
CDR3 protein: CASSSPGGNTIYF
clone size: NA
D gene: NA
V gene: TRBV28
J gene: TRBJ1-3

CDR3 DNA: TGTGCCAGCAGCTCGGGACAGGGTACAGATACGCAGTATTTT
CDR3 protein: CASSSGQGTDTQYF
clone size: NA
D gene: TRBD1
V gene: TRBV7-3
J gene: TRBJ2-3

CDR3 DNA: TGTGCCAGCAGCCTAGGGGCCAACCAGGAGACCCAGTACTTC
CDR3 protein: CASSLGANQETQYF
clone size: NA
D gene: NA
V gene: TRBV9
J gene: TRBJ2-5

CDR3 DNA: TGTGCCAGCTCACCCCGGGAGAACTATGGCTACACCTTC
CDR3 protein: CASSPRENYGYTF
clone size: once
D gene: NA
V gene: TRBV18
J gene: TRBJ1-2

CDR3 DNA: TGTGCCAGCAGCAGGATAGGAGGGCGGGAAGGTGAGACCCAGTACTTC
CDR3 protein: CASSRIGGREGETQYF
clone size: NA
D gene: NA
V gene: TRBV2
J gene: TRBJ2-5

CDR3 DNA: TGTGCCAGCAGCCAAGTAAATCCGGGACAGGGGCTCGGCTACACCTTC
CDR3 protein: CASSQVNPGQGLGYTF
clone size: NA
D gene: TRBD1
V gene: TRBV4-2
J gene: TRBJ1-2

CDR3 DNA: TGTGCCAGCAGTGCCTTACCGCCGGGACAGCTAATGAGCTCCTACAATGAGCAGTTCTTC
CDR3 protein: CASSALPPGQLMSSYNEQFF
clone size: NA
D gene: TRBD1
V gene: TRBV6-4
J gene: TRBJ2-1

CDR3 DNA: TGTGCCATCAGTGAGACTAGCGGGGACCAAGAGACCCAGTACTTC
CDR3 protein: CAISETSGDQETQYF
clone size: NA
D gene: TRBD2
V gene: TRBV10-3
J gene: TRBJ2-5

CDR3 DNA: TGTGCCAGTACCCCGGGACAGGGACTATCCTACGAGCAGTACTTC
CDR3 protein: CASTPGQGLSYEQYF
clone size: NA
D gene: TRBD1
V gene: TRBV19
J gene: TRBJ2-7

CDR3 DNA: TGTGCCAGCCGTCAGGGACAGGGAATAAGCTACGAGCAGTACTTC
CDR3 protein: CASRQGQGISYEQYF
clone size: NA
D gene: TRBD1
V gene: TRBV27
J gene: TRBJ2-7

CDR3 DNA: TGTGCCAGCAGCTTAGTCAGAGAGACTGCCCGCCCTAACTATGGCTACACCTTC
CDR3 protein: CASSLVRETARPNYGYTF
clone size: once
D gene: NA
V gene: TRBV7-9
J gene: TRBJ1-2

CDR3 DNA: TGTGCCTGGGACAGGGGGTTAGGGGGCAATCAGCCCCAGCATTTT
CDR3 protein: CAWDRGLGGNQPQHF
clone size: few
D gene: TRBD1
V gene: TRBV30
J gene: TRBJ1-5

CDR3 DNA: TGTGCCAGTAGTAGGACGGACTTTTGGGGAAACACCATATATTTT
CDR3 protein: CASSRTDFWGNTIYF
clone size: NA
D gene: NA
V gene: TRBV19
J gene: TRBJ1-3

CDR3 DNA: TGTGCCAGTAGTGCAGGGGGAGCTGAAAAACTGTTTTTT
CDR3 protein: CASSAGGAEKLFF
clone size: once
D gene: TRBD1
V gene: TRBV19
J gene: TRBJ1-4

CDR3 DNA: TGTGCAGGGAGCCTCACCGGGGAGCTGTTTTTT
CDR3 protein: CAGSLTGELFF
clone size: NA
D gene: NA
V gene: TRBV30
J gene: TRBJ2-2

CDR3 DNA: TGCGCCAGCAGCTTGAACGGAGGAAATCAGCCCCAGCATTTT
CDR3 protein: CASSLNGGNQPQHF
clone size: NA
D gene: NA
V gene: TRBV5-1
J gene: TRBJ1-5

CDR3 DNA: TGCGCCAGCAGCTTGGGGACAGGGGGGGGAAAACTGTTTTTT
CDR3 protein: CASSLGTGGGKLFF
clone size: NA
D gene: TRBD1
V gene: TRBV5-1
J gene: TRBJ1-4

CDR3 DNA: TGCAGCGGCGACAGCGATTCGGCCACAGATACGCAGTATTTT
CDR3 protein: CSGDSDSATDTQYF
clone size: NA
D gene: NA
V gene: TRBV29-1
J gene: TRBJ2-3

CDR3 DNA: TGTGCCAGCAGCCCTACTAGCGGGAGAAGATTAGATACGCAGTATTTT
CDR3 protein: CASSPTSGRRLDTQYF
clone size: once
D gene: TRBD2
V gene: TRBV14
J gene: TRBJ2-3

CDR3 DNA: TGTGCCAGCAGCAGGGTCAGGGCCAATGAAAAACTGTTTTTT
CDR3 protein: CASSRVRANEKLFF
clone size: NA
D gene: NA
V gene: TRBV21-1
J gene: TRBJ1-4

CDR3 DNA: TGTGCCAGCAGTGAAGGGACTAGCGGGACCCTCTCCTACAATGAGCAGTTCTTC
CDR3 protein: CASSEGTSGTLSYNEQFF
clone size: once
D gene: TRBD2
V gene: TRBV2
J gene: TRBJ2-1

CDR3 DNA: TGTGCCAGCAGCGTAGGAGGCGCTACCTACGAGCAGTACTTC
CDR3 protein: CASSVGGATYEQYF
clone size: NA
D gene: NA
V gene: TRBV9
J gene: TRBJ2-7

CDR3 DNA: TGTGCCAGCACGCGGCGGGGGGGGATCTCTGGAAACACCATATATTTT
CDR3 protein: CASTRRGGISGNTIYF
clone size: NA
D gene: NA
V gene: TRBV27
J gene: TRBJ1-3

CDR3 DNA: TGCGCCAGCAGCCTAAAGCTCCTACAGGGGGCTGAAGCTTTCTTT
CDR3 protein: CASSLKLLQGAEAFF
clone size: few
D gene: TRBD1
V gene: TRBV4-3
J gene: TRBJ1-1

CDR3 DNA: TGTGCCAGCAGTTTTCTAGCGGGGAATGGGTACAATGAGCAGTTCTTC
CDR3 protein: CASSFLAGNGYNEQFF
clone size: NA
D gene: TRBD2
V gene: TRBV6-5
J gene: TRBJ2-1

CDR3 DNA: TGTGCCAGCAGTTTGGAGACAGGGTCATCTTTCTTT
CDR3 protein: CASSLETGSSFF
clone size: few
D gene: TRBD1
V gene: TRBV7-9
J gene: TRBJ1-1

CDR3 DNA: TGCGCCAGCAGCTGGCCGGGGACAGGGGGCTACAATGAGCAGTTCTTC
CDR3 protein: CASSWPGTGGYNEQFF
clone size: NA
D gene: TRBD1
V gene: TRBV5-1
J gene: TRBJ2-1

CDR3 DNA: TGTGCCAGCAGCTTCCCAGGGTTCTTC
CDR3 protein: CASSFPGFF
clone size: NA
D gene: NA
V gene: TRBV5-8
J gene: TRBJ2-1